This record concerns one TCR beta chain sequence. Its antigen remains unknown. These data belong to a study of T-cell memory formation after mild COVID-19. Across the study: TCR clusters were mostly confined to one donor each.

V dropped 5 bases and J dropped 2 bases, with 10 bases sitting between them. The germline gives CDR1 SEHNR, CDR2 FQNEAQ (reference sequence). CDR3 length equals 15 residues. TCRdb re-called the 5' RACE reads with MiXCR, one entry per CDR3 protein. The table has about 360,000 distinct CDR3 sequences, approximately 15% seen once. General observations from the study: Clones that contracted clustered mainly in CM and EM if CD4+ and in EMRA if CD8+.

This TCR was recovered from a man between 18 and 29 years old who had mild COVID-19 (a few samples of this study predate the infection). Cell type and time point are not known. The chain recombines TRBV7-9 with TRBJ2-6, with TRBD1 as a possible D gene (6 bases). The source material was PBMCs or a T cell subset sorted from them (not recorded which). The CDR3 bases are TGTGCCAGCAGCCAGGGGTTAGCTGGGGCCAACGTCCTGACTTTC. Translated: CASSQGLAGANVLTF.